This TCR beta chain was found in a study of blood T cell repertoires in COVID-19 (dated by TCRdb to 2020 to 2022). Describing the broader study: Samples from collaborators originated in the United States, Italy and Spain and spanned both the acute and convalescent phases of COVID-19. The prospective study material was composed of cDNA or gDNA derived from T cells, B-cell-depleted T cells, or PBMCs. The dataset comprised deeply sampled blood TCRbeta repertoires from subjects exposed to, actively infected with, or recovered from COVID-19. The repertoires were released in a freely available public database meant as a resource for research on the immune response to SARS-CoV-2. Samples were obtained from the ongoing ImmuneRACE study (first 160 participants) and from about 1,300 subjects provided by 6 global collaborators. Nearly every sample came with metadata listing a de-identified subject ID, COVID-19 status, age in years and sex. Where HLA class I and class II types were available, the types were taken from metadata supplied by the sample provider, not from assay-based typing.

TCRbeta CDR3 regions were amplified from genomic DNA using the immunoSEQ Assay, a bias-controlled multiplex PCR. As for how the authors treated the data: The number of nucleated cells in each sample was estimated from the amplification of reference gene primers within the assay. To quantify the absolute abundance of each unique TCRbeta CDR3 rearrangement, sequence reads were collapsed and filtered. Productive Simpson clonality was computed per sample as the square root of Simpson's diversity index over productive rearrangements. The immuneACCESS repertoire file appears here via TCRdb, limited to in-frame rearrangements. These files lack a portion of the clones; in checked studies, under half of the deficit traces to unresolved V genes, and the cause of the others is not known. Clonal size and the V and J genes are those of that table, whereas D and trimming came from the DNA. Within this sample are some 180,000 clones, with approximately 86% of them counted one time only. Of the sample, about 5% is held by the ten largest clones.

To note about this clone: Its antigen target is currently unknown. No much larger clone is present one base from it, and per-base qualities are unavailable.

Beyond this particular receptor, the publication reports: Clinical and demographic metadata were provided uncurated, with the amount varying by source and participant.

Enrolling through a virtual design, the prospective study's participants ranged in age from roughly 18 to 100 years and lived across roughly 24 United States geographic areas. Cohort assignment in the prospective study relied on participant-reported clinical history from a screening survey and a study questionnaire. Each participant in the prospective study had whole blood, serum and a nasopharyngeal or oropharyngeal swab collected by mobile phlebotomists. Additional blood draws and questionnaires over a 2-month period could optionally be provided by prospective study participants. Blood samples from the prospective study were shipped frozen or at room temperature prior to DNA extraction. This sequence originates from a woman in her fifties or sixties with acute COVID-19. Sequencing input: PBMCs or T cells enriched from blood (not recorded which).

The sequenced DNA is TGTGCCAGCAGTTACGGCACAGCATCTCGAAATTCACCCCTCCACTTT. Its translation reads: CASSYGTASRNSPLHF. The rearranged chain carries TRBV6-2 or TRBV6-3 and TRBJ1-6, with the identity of the D gene unclear. V is pared back by 2 bases and J by 7 bases, with 15 bases lying between the germline termini. There are 16 amino acids in the CDR3, from cysteine to phenylalanine inclusive. Kept here is only the CDR3 DNA, which spans 48 bases and is read in frame from base 1. CDR1 and CDR2 are read off the germline V gene as MNHEY and SVGEGT.